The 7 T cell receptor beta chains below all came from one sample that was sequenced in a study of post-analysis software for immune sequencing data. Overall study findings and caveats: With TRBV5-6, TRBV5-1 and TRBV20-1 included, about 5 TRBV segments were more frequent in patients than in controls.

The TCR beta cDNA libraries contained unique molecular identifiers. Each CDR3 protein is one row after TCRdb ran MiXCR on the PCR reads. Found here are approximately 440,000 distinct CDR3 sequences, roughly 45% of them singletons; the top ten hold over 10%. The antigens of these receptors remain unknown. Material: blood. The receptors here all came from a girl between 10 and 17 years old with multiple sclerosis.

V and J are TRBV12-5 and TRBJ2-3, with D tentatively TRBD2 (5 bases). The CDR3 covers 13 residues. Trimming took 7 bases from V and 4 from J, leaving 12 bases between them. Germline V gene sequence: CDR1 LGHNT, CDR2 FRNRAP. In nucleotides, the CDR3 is TGTGCTAGTGCCCGAGAGGGCGCAGATACGCAGTATTTT. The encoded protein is CASAREGADTQYF.

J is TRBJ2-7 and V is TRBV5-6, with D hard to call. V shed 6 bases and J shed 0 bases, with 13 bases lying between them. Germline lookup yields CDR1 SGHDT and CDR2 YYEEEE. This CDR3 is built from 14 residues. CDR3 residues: CASTSVRSSYEQYF. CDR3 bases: TGTGCCAGCACCTCCGTCCGTAGCTCCTACGAGCAGTACTTC.

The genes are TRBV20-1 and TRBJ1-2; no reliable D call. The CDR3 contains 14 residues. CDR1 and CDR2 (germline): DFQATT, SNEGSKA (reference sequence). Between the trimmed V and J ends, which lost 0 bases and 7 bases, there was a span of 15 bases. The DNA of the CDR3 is TGCAGTGCTAGAGATCTTCCCCCGTCAGGTGGCTACACCTTC. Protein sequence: CSARDLPPSGGYTF.

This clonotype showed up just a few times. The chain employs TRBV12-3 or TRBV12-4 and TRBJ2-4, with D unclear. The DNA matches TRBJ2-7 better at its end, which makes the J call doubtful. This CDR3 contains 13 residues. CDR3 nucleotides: TGTGCCAGCAGTTTAGAAGGAATCTACGAGCAGTACTTC. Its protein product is CASSLEGIYEQYF.

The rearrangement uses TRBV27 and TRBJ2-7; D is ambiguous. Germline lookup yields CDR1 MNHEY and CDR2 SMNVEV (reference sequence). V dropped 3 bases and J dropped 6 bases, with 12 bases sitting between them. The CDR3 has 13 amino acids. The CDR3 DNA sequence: TGTGCCAGCAGTTTCGGCCCGCCGGGCGAGCAGTACTTC. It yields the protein CASSFGPPGEQYF.

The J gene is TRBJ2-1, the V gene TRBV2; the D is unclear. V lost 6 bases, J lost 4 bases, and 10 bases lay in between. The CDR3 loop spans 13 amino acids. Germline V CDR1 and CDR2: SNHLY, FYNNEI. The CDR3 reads CASRELGYNEQFF. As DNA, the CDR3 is TGTGCCAGCAGGGAACTTGGATACAATGAGCAGTTCTTC.

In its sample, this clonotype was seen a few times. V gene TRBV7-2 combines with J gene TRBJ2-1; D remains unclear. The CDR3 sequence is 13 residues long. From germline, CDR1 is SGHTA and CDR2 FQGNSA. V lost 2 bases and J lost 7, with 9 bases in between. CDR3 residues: CASSLKARNEQFF. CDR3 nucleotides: TGTGCCAGCAGCTTAAAGGCGAGAAATGAGCAGTTCTTC.